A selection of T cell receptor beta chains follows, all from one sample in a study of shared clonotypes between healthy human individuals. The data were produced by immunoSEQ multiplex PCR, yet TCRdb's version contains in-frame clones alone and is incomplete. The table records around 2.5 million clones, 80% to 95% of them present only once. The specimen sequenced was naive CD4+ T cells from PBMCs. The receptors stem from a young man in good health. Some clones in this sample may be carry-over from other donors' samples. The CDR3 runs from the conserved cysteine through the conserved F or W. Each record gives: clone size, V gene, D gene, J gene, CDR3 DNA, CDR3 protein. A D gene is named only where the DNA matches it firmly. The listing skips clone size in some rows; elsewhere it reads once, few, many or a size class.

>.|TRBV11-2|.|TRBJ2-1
TGTGCCAGCAGCTTAGAGTTGCGAGTTGAGCAGTTCTTC
CASSLELRVEQFF
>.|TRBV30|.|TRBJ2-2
TGTGCCTGGAGCTACACCGGGGAGCTGTTTTTT
CAWSYTGELFF
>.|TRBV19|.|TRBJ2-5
TGTGCCAGTAGTTTTCACAGAGATCAAGAGACCCAGTACTTC
CASSFHRDQETQYF
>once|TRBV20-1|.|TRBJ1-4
TGCAGTGCAGCCCCAGGTGAAAAACTGTTTTTT
CSAAPGEKLFF
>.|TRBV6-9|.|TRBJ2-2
TGTGCCAGCACCCCCTGGGCAGCCGGGGCCGGGGAGCTGTTTTTT
CASTPWAAGAGELFF
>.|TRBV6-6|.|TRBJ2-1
TGTGCCAGCAGACGCAGCAATGAGCAGTTCTTC
CASRRSNEQFF
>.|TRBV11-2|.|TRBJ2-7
TGTGCCAGCAGCACAAGTGGGAGAGGGCTCCCCTACGAGCAGTACTTC
CASSTSGRGLPYEQYF
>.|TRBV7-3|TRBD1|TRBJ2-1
TGTGCCAGCAGCTCCAGACAGGGTAACCACAATGAGCAGTTCTTC
CASSSRQGNHNEQFF
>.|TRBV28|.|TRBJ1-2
TGTGCCAGCAGCAAGCAAAGAAAAGGCCTTCCTCCCTATGGCTACACCTTC
CASSKQRKGLPPYGYTF
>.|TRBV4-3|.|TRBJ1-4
TGCGCCAGCAGCCAAGAGGCAGGAAGAGGTGAAAAACTGTTTTTT
CASSQEAGRGEKLFF
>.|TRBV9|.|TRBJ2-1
TGTGCCAGCAGCGTCTTCACCACCAATGAGCAGTTCTTC
CASSVFTTNEQFF
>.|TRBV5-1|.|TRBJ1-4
TGCGCCAGCAGTTTGGGAGGCGGACAGGAAAAACTGTTTTTT
CASSLGGGQEKLFF
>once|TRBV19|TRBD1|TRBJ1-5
TGTGCCAGTAGTATATCAGGGGGCGGTCAGCCCCAGCATTTT
CASSISGGGQPQHF
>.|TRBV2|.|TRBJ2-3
TGTGCCAGCAGTGTAACTAGGGTAGATACGCAGTATTTT
CASSVTRVDTQYF
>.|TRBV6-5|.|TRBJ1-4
TGTGCCAGCAGTTACTCGGGGGCTGGTGAAAAACTGTTTTTT
CASSYSGAGEKLFF
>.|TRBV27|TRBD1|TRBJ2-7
TGTGCCAGCAGTTTATCTCCGGGACAGGGCTCCTACGAGCAGTACTTC
CASSLSPGQGSYEQYF